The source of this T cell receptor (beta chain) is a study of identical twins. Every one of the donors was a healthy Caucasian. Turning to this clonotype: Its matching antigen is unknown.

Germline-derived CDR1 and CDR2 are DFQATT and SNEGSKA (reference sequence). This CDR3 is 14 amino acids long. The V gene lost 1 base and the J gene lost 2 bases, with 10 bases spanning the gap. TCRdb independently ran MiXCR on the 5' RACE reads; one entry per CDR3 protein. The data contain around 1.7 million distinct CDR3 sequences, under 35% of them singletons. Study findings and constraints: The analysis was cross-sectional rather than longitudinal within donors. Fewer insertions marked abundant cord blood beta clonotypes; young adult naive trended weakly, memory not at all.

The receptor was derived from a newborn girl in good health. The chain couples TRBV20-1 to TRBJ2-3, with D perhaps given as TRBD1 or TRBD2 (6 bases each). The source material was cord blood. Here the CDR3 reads CSARVGGLTDTQYF. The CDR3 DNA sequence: TGCAGTGCTAGAGTAGGGGGGCTCACAGATACGCAGTATTTT.